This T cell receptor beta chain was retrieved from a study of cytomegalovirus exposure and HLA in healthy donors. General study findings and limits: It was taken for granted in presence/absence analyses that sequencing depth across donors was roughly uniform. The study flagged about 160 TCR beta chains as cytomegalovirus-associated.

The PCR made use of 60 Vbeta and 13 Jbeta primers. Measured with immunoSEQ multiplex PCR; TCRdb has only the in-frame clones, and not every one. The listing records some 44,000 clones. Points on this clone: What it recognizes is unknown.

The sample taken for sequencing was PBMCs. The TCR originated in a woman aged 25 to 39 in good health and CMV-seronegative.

In DNA form, the CDR3 reads TGTGCCAGCAGCCAGACAGGTGGGGTCTCCTACGAGCAGTACTTC. Translated: CASSQTGGVSYEQYF. The V gene is TRBV13, the J gene TRBJ2-7; tentatively, D is TRBD1 (6 bases). Germline V gene data show CDR1 as PRHDT and CDR2 as FYEKMQ (reference sequence). V shed 5 bases and J shed 0 bases, with 14 bases lying between them. CDR3 length: 15 amino acids.